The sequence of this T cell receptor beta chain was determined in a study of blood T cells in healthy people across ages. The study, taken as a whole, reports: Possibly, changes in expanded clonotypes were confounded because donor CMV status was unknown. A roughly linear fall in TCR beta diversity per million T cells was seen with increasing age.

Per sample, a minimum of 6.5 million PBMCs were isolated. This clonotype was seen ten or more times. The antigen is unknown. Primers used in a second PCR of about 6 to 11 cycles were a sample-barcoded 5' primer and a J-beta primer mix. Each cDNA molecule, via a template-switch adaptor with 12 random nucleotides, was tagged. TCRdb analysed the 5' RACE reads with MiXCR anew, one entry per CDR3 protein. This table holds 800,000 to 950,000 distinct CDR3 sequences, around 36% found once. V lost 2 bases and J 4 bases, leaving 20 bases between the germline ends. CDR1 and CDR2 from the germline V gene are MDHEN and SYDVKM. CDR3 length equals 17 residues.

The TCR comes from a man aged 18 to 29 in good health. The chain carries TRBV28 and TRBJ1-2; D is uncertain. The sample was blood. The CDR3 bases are TGTGCCAGCAGTTTAGTAGGTGATACAGCAATCGGCTATGGCTACACCTTC. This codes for CASSLVGDTAIGYGYTF.